The clone carrying this TCR beta chain was detected a few times. This sample was taken from a study of response to subunit inactivated influenza vaccine. Germline V CDR1 and CDR2: SGHVS, FNYEAQ. CDR3 length: 13 amino acids. V was cut by 3 bases and J by 3 bases, with 6 bases left in between. A single record per CDR3 protein comes from TCRdb applying MiXCR to the RT-PCR reads. The table lists 500,000 to 700,000 distinct CDR3 sequences, 20% to 25% of them singletons. A further study also used this sample, focusing on T cells expressing NK-cell markers. That paper adds: TCR beta cDNA was generated via 5'RACE template switching incorporating UMIs. All TCR beta repertoires analysed originated from sorted CD3+CD56+NKG2C+, CD3+CD56+NKG2C- and CD3+CD56-NKG2C+ T cells. Seropositivity for HCMV was found in seven of the eight sequenced donors, with one seronegative. For four donors, these clonotypes were likewise the leading ones in the CD3+CD56-NKG2C+ fraction.

Here the sequenced sample was CD4+ T cells sorted from PBMCs, taken roughly 12 days after vaccination. This sequence originates from a man aged 45-65 years who received an inactivated influenza vaccine. This rearrangement joins TRBV7-6 to TRBJ1-3; unclear D gene. The CDR3 region is CASSLTVGNTIYF. DNA of the CDR3: TGTGCCAGCAGCTTGACTGTTGGAAACACCATATATTTT.